Sequencing of this TCR beta chain was carried out in a study of blood T cells in healthy people across ages. Study in general: When template switching was applied, about one barcoded beta molecule was captured per two T cells. Study outcomes and limitations: Per million T cells, TCR beta diversity dropped about linearly as age rose.

Through a sample-barcoded 5' primer and a J-beta primer mix, a second PCR was run for about 6 to 11 cycles. Paired-end reads containing CDR3 totaled no fewer than 2.5 million for each sample. TCRdb re-called the 5' RACE reads through MiXCR, storing one row per CDR3 protein. Here the sample spans hundreds of thousands of distinct CDR3 sequences, around 48% being singletons. Germline V gene lookup returns CDR1 MNHEY and CDR2 SMNVEV (reference sequence). V lost 4 bases, J lost 8 bases, and 7 bases stayed unmatched. This CDR3 is built from 13 residues. Points on this clonotype: Its cognate antigen is unknown.

V is TRBV27 and J is TRBJ1-2, with TRBD1 matching 7 bases. The source of this sequence is a man aged 25-45 years in good health. The source material was blood. CDR3 loop: CASSSTGIGGYTF. CDR3 bases: TGTGCCAGCAGTTCGACAGGGATAGGGGGCTACACCTTC.